The clone carrying this TCR beta chain was picked up many times. Its matching antigen is unknown. This entry belongs to a study of CD8 T cells in ankylosing spondylitis. General observations from the study: Past studies reported some motif variants in reactive arthritis synovial fluid and blood. Disease-associated clones were reportedly significantly overrepresented in matched ankylosing spondylitis synovial fluid.

TCRdb reprocessed the 5' RACE reads via MiXCR and lists one record per CDR3 protein. The sample has hundreds of thousands of distinct CDR3 sequences, around 8% seen once. V was clipped by 6 bases and J by 7 bases, with 19 bases between them. This CDR3 comprises 15 residues. The receptor's source is a female donor with ankylosing spondylitis or in good health (not recorded which). The chain is built from TRBV12-3 or TRBV12-4 and TRBJ1-5; a possible D gene is TRBD1 (5 bases). Specimen: blood, either unsorted or a sorted T cell fraction (not recorded which). The CDR3 sequence: CASRSSGTQRQPQHF. In DNA, the CDR3 is TGTGCCAGCAGATCCTCCGGGACCCAGAGGCAGCCCCAGCATTTT.